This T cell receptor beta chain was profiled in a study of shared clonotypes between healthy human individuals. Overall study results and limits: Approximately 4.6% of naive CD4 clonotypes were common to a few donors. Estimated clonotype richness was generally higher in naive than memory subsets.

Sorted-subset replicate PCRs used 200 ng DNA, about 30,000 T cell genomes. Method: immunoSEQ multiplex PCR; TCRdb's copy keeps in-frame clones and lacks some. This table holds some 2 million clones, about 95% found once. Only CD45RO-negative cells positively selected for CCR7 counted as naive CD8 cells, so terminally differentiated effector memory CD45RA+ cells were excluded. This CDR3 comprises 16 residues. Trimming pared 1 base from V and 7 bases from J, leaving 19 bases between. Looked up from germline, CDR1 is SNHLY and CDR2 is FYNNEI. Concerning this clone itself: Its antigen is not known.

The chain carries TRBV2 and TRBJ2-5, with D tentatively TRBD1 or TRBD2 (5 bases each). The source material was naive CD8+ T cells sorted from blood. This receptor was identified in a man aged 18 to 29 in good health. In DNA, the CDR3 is TGTGCCAGCAGTGAAGGCCCTAGGGACCCAGAAAGGACCCAGTACTTC. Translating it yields CASSEGPRDPERTQYF.